Below are 27 T cell receptor beta chains sequenced from a single sample in a study of cytomegalovirus exposure and HLA in healthy donors. The study ran its PCR with 60 Vbeta and 13 Jbeta primers. Profiling relied on immunoSEQ multiplex PCR, and the TCRdb table lists in-frame clones only, not all of them. The sample has about 130,000 clones; 70% to 85% are singletons. What was sequenced was PBMCs. These receptors came from a boy aged 2-9 years in good health and CMV-seronegative.

The chain is built from TRBV4-2 and TRBJ2-2; TRBD1 matches 10 bases. The CDR3 extends over 17 amino acids. Trimming cost V 1 base and J 7 bases; bases outside gene matches: 9. CDR1 is LGHNA and CDR2 is YNFKEQ in the germline V gene. The CDR3 DNA sequence: TGTGCCAGCAGCCAAGGGGGGACAGGGGCATTCAGCGGGGAGCTGTTTTTT. It specifies CASSQGGTGAFSGELFF.

The rearrangement joins TRBV19 to TRBJ2-7; perhaps TRBD1 as D (5 bases). Trimming took 2 bases from V and 5 from J, leaving 25 bases between them. The CDR3 length is 18 residues. The germline CDR1 and CDR2 sequences are LNHDA and SQIVND (reference sequence). In nucleotides, the CDR3 is TGTGCCAGTAGTATATTCGTCGGCCTCAGCTCAGGGTGGGACGAGCAGTACTTC. Protein product: CASSIFVGLSSGWDEQYF.

The chain combines TRBV4-2 with TRBJ2-3; 11 bases map to TRBD2. The length of the CDR3 is 16 residues. Per germline, CDR1 LGHNA and CDR2 YNFKEQ. With 0 bases clipped from V and 1 base from J, the junction kept 0 bases outside the gene matches. The CDR3 DNA sequence: TGTGCCAGCAGCCAAGAACTAGCGGGGGGCACAGATACGCAGTATTTT. Its translation: CASSQELAGGTDTQYF.

V usage is TRBV9 and J usage is TRBJ2-1; 7 bases are shared with TRBD1. This CDR3 comprises 14 residues. V lost 0 bases, J lost 7 bases, and 4 bases stayed unmatched. Germline CDR1 SGDLS, CDR2 YYNGEE. CDR3 sequence reads: CASSVDGTVNEQFF. The CDR3 DNA is TGTGCCAGCAGCGTAGACGGGACAGTTAATGAGCAGTTCTTC.

This chain links TRBV6-6 with TRBJ1-2; tentative D call: TRBD1 (5 bases). Germline-derived CDR1 and CDR2 are MNHNY and SVGAGI (reference sequence). V lost 2 bases, J lost 2 bases, and 12 bases lay in between. This CDR3 is built from 15 residues. The CDR3 nucleotides read TGTGCCAGCAGTTACGACAGTCCAAGAAACTATGGCTACACCTTC. The encoded protein is CASSYDSPRNYGYTF.

The V and J genes are TRBV18 and TRBJ2-3; D possibly corresponds to TRBD1 (6 bases). This CDR3 has 16 residues. Trimming left V 1 base short and J 2 bases short, with 13 bases between. CDR1 and CDR2 from the germline V gene are KGHSH and LQKENI. DNA of the CDR3: TGTGCCAGCTCACCACAGAGGACAGAGGCCACAGATACGCAGTATTTT. This translates into CASSPQRTEATDTQYF.

V and J are TRBV12-5 and TRBJ1-2, with TRBD1 matching over 7 bases. V shed 4 bases, J shed 7 bases, and the junction held 12 bases outside the gene matches. Germline V gene sequence: CDR1 LGHNT, CDR2 FRNRAP. The CDR3 loop spans 15 amino acids. CDR3 sequence (DNA): TGTGCTAGTGGTTCCCAAGAGGGGGCAGGGGGTGGCTACACCTTC. This sequence encodes CASGSQEGAGGGYTF. The full variable domain, its missing parts supplied by reference TRBV12-5 and TRBJ1-2, is DARVTQTPRHKVTEMGQEVTMRCQPILGHNTVFWYRQTMMQGLELLAYFRNRAPLDDSGMPKDRFSAEMPDATLATLKIQPSEPRDSAVYFCASGSQEGAGGGYTFGSGTRLTVV.

The gene calls are TRBV6-1 and TRBJ2-3; D is perhaps TRBD2 (6 bases). The CDR3 covers 16 residues. Looked up from germline, CDR1 is MNHNS and CDR2 is SASEGT. V lost 2 bases, J lost 0 bases, and 12 bases lay in between. This CDR3 is CASSERDFASTDTQYF. CDR3 in DNA: TGTGCCAGCAGTGAAAGGGACTTCGCCAGCACAGATACGCAGTATTTT.

The chain is built from TRBV4-1 and TRBJ1-5, with D maybe TRBD1 (6 bases). This CDR3 is built from 16 residues. V was clipped by 3 bases and J by 3 bases, with 15 bases between them. Germline V lookup: CDR1 MGHRA, CDR2 YSYEKL. CDR3: CASSQFTGSDNQPQHF. The DNA for the CDR3 is TGCGCCAGCAGCCAGTTTACAGGGTCTGACAATCAGCCCCAGCATTTT.

The rearrangement uses TRBV6-4 and TRBJ2-1; the match to TRBD2 covers 9 bases. J lost 2 bases, V lost 2 bases, and 1 base had no gene match. The germline CDR1 and CDR2 sequences are MRHNA and SNTAGT. The CDR3 contains 15 residues. The CDR3 is CASSDIAGAYNEQFF. In DNA form, the CDR3 reads TGTGCCAGCAGTGACATAGCGGGAGCCTACAATGAGCAGTTCTTC.

This chain joins TRBV11-2 and TRBJ2-1; the match to TRBD1 covers 7 bases. There are 14 residues in the CDR3. V lost 4 bases to trimming and J lost 3 bases; unmatched junction nucleotides: 3. The germline gives CDR1 SGHAT, CDR2 FQNNGV. This CDR3 is CASSSGGRYNEQFF. The CDR3 DNA sequence: TGTGCCAGCAGCTCAGGGGGTCGCTACAATGAGCAGTTCTTC.

This clone was seen a few times. A junction boundary mismatches the germline segment, possibly from a read error. The V and J genes are TRBV19 and TRBJ2-7; the D gene is possibly TRBD2 (5 bases). Germline values: CDR1 LNHDA, CDR2 SQIVND (reference sequence). CDR3 size: 13 residues. The CDR3 region is CASSMRVSSEQYF. CDR3 coding DNA: TGTGCCAGTAGTATGCGGGTATCCTCCGAGCAGTACTTC. The whole variable domain, filled in from reference TRBV19 and TRBJ2-7, reads DGGITQSPKYLFRKEGQNVTLSCEQNLNHDAMYWYRQDPGQGLRLIYYSQIVNDFQKGDIAEGYSVSREKKESFPLTVTSAQKNPTAFYLCASSMRVSSEQYFGPGTRLTVT.

This sequence joins TRBV7-9 and TRBJ1-3, with a possible D match to TRBD1 (6 bases). CDR1 SEHNR and CDR2 FQNEAQ come from the germline V gene (reference sequence). Trimming cost V 3 bases and J 1 base, with 13 bases left between them. CDR3 length equals 16 residues. This chain's CDR3 is CASSFGGGLSGNTIYF. In nucleotides, the CDR3 is TGTGCCAGCAGCTTCGGCGGGGGGCTTTCTGGAAACACCATATATTTT.

CDR3 DNA: TGTGCCAGCAGCTTAGCGGAGGGCCCGGGAAATGGCTACACCTTC. Protein: CASSLAEGPGNGYTF. V and J are TRBV7-9 and TRBJ1-2; D is unresolved. This CDR3 comprises 15 residues. From germline, CDR1 is SEHNR and CDR2 FQNEAQ (reference sequence). The germline V and J ends were trimmed by 0 bases and 6 bases, with 14 bases remaining between them.

V gene TRBV4-1 combines with J gene TRBJ1-5, with D maybe TRBD1 (5 bases). V lost 1 base to trimming and J lost 7 bases, with 11 bases between them. CDR1 and CDR2 (germline): MGHRA, YSYEKL. The CDR3 sequence is 14 residues long. The DNA for the CDR3 is TGCGCCAGCAGCCAAGTCAAGGGGCAGCAGCCCCAGCATTTT. It codes for CASSQVKGQQPQHF.

V usage is TRBV7-4 and J usage is TRBJ1-5; 7 bases match TRBD1. CDR3 length equals 13 residues. CDR1 is SGHVT, CDR2 SQSDAQ, per germline. V was clipped by 3 bases and J by 7 bases; unmatched bases: 3. Written as DNA, the CDR3 is TGTGCCAGCAGCTTTAACAGGGGCCAGCCCCAGCATTTT. It encodes CASSFNRGQPQHF.

In this sample, this clone turned up a few times. V gene TRBV6-6 combines with J gene TRBJ1-2; the match to TRBD1 covers 7 bases. CDR3 length: 12 residues. Germline V gene sequence: CDR1 MNHNY, CDR2 SVGAGI (reference sequence). The ends lost 4 bases at V and 6 bases at J; junction bases unmatched: 2. This chain's CDR3 is CASSSGQNGYTF. CDR3 nucleotide sequence: TGTGCCAGCAGTTCGGGACAGAATGGCTACACCTTC.

J is TRBJ2-7 and V is TRBV19; 7 bases agree with TRBD1. Losses at the gene ends were 4 bases for V and 0 bases for J; bases not matched to a gene: 12. The germline gives CDR1 LNHDA, CDR2 SQIVND (reference sequence). The CDR3 has 17 residues. The CDR3 reads CASSTRLGQASSYEQYF. CDR3 in DNA: TGTGCCAGTAGTACCCGATTAGGACAGGCTAGCTCCTACGAGCAGTACTTC. The full variable domain, its missing parts supplied by reference TRBV19 and TRBJ2-7, is DGGITQSPKYLFRKEGQNVTLSCEQNLNHDAMYWYRQDPGQGLRLIYYSQIVNDFQKGDIAEGYSVSREKKESFPLTVTSAQKNPTAFYLCASSTRLGQASSYEQYFGPGTRLTVT.

The chain employs TRBV5-1 and TRBJ1-4; 9 bases are shared with TRBD1. Germline V gene lookup returns CDR1 SGHRS and CDR2 YFSETQ. This CDR3 has 17 residues. After removal of 7 bases from V and 10 bases from J, the junction contained 20 bases not matched to a gene. CDR3 protein: CASQDGTNQLGQGKLFF. The DNA of the CDR3 is TGCGCCAGCCAAGACGGGACTAACCAGTTGGGACAGGGAAAACTGTTTTTT.

This CDR3 is CAGSTEQYF. In nucleotides, the CDR3 is TGCGCCGGTTCTACGGAGCAGTACTTC. The rearrangement links TRBV10-1 to TRBJ2-5; D is ambiguous. With 11 bases removed from V and 11 bases from J, the gap between germline ends came to 12 bases. The CDR3 runs 9 residues. Germline values: CDR1 WNHNN, CDR2 SYGVQD (reference sequence).

This clone has only one observation. As DNA, the CDR3 is TGTGCCAGCAGCTTAGTAAGAGGGTTGGGTGAGCAGTTCTTC. Its translation: CASSLVRGLGEQFF. The V call is TRBV11-2, the J call TRBJ2-1; D might be TRBD2 (5 bases). Germline V gives CDR1 SGHAT, CDR2 FQNNGV. CDR3 size: 14 residues. Trimming removed 1 base from V and 9 bases from J, with 13 bases in between.

This clone has a single count. The chain uses TRBV19 and TRBJ2-6; 7 nucleotides line up with TRBD1. There are 13 residues in the CDR3. The trim removed 9 bases at V and 1 base at J, leaving 0 bases unmatched. Germline V lookup: CDR1 LNHDA, CDR2 SQIVND (reference sequence). DNA for the CDR3: TGTGCCAGCAGGGGGTCTGGGGCCAACGTCCTGACTTTC. Translated: CASRGSGANVLTF.

The J gene is TRBJ1-2, the V gene TRBV5-4, with TRBD1 as a possible D gene (5 bases). Germline V gives CDR1 SGHNT, CDR2 YYREEE (reference sequence). V lost 3 bases and J lost 3, with 9 bases in between. The CDR3 contains 13 residues. CDR3 amino acids: CASSWGLDYGYTF. The DNA of the CDR3 is TGTGCCAGCAGCTGGGGCCTGGACTATGGCTACACCTTC.

The chain recombines TRBV19 with TRBJ2-2; TRBD1 might be the D (6 bases). The V gene lost 4 bases and the J gene lost 3 bases, with 12 bases spanning the gap. CDR1 LNHDA and CDR2 SQIVND come from the germline V gene (reference sequence). The CDR3 spans 15 residues. CDR3 region: CASSTTGRYTGELFF. The CDR3 coding sequence is TGTGCCAGTAGTACCACAGGGCGGTACACCGGGGAGCTGTTTTTT. Drawing the rest from reference TRBV19 and TRBJ2-2, the complete variable domain is DGGITQSPKYLFRKEGQNVTLSCEQNLNHDAMYWYRQDPGQGLRLIYYSQIVNDFQKGDIAEGYSVSREKKESFPLTVTSAQKNPTAFYLCASSTTGRYTGELFFGEGSRLTVL.

Regarding this clone: The same CDR3 is also encoded by other DNA sequences in this sample. The CDR3 DNA reads as TGCGCCAGCAGCTTGACAGGGGGATCCTCTGGGGCCAACGTCCTGACTTTC. Translation gives CASSLTGGSSGANVLTF. The chain is built from TRBV5-1 and TRBJ2-6; 8 bases match TRBD1. The V segment lost 1 base and the J segment 0 bases; nucleotides outside the gene matches: 3. The CDR3 consists of 17 residues. Germline V gene sequence: CDR1 SGHRS, CDR2 YFSETQ.

The CDR3 sequence is CASSLDRVPNEKLFF. CDR3 in DNA: TGCGCCAGCAGCTTGGACAGGGTACCTAATGAAAAACTGTTTTTT. The rearrangement links TRBV5-1 to TRBJ1-4, with D possibly matching TRBD1 (6 bases). The V and J ends lost 0 bases and 3 bases respectively, with 9 bases between them. The CDR3 totals 15 residues. Germline values: CDR1 SGHRS, CDR2 YFSETQ.

J is TRBJ1-5 and V is TRBV4-1, with D unclear. CDR1 is MGHRA, CDR2 YSYEKL, per germline. CDR3 length equals 17 residues. Trimming stripped 5 bases from V and 5 bases from J, with 22 bases between. The CDR3 spells CASSSGGIQRRDQPQHF. In nucleotides, the CDR3 is TGCGCCAGCAGCTCGGGTGGTATTCAGAGGCGGGATCAGCCCCAGCATTTT.